This T cell receptor (beta chain) was retrieved from a study of T-cell memory formation after mild COVID-19. Study-level results: Among clones peaking at day 37 in the second wave, SARS-CoV-2 specificity remained unconfirmed. Certain responding clones were present in pre-infection memory, suggesting participation of cross-reactive memory.

Remarks on this clonotype: As yet, its antigen is unknown.

V lost 3 bases and J lost 4; bases outside the gene matches: 14. CDR1 and CDR2 from the germline V gene are LGHNA and YSLEER. This CDR3 is built from 17 residues. TCRdb re-called the 5' RACE reads through MiXCR, storing one row per CDR3 protein. The top ten hold roughly 20% of the sample, which has 300,000 to 350,000 distinct CDR3 sequences, approximately 14% seen once. This chain joins TRBV4-3 and TRBJ1-2, with 7 nucleotides matching TRBD1. The source of this sequence is a man between 18 and 29 years old who had mild COVID-19 (a few samples of this study predate the infection). Cell type and time point are not known. Sequencing input: PBMCs or a T cell subset sorted from them (not recorded which). CDR3 residues: CASSQRHRGPLVYGYTF. The CDR3 nucleotides read TGCGCCAGCAGCCAGCGCCACAGGGGTCCGCTAGTCTATGGCTACACCTTC.